Listed here is a single T cell receptor beta chain. Its target is unknown. V was cut by 0 bases and J by 4 bases, with 7 bases left in between. Germline V gene sequence: CDR1 SGHVS, CDR2 FNYEAQ. This CDR3 comprises 13 residues. TCR templates, around 9.3 x 10^4 per sample, were assayed. Repertoires were generated with immunoSEQ multiplex PCR, while TCRdb's copy carries only in-frame clones and drops some. The sample records 100,000 or so clones, about 94% being singletons. This entry comes from a study of siplizumab effects on memory and regulatory T cells. Notes on the study in general: The study found naive T cells seemingly more diverse than memory cells and seemingly major alloresponse contributors. With siplizumab, Treg-derived clones averaged roughly 69% of mappable alloreactive CD4+ clones, versus 26.9% in controls.

This TCR derives from a human donor in good health. The material sequenced was non-Treg CD4+ T cells sorted from blood. The V and J genes are TRBV7-6 and TRBJ2-7; weak D call: TRBD2 (5 bases). DNA of the CDR3: TGTGCCAGCAGCTTAGCACTAGAATACGAGCAGTACTTC. It encodes CASSLALEYEQYF.